The 23 T cell receptor beta chains given below trace back to one sample, sequenced in a study of cytomegalovirus exposure and HLA in healthy donors. PCR amplification relied on 60 Vbeta primers (plus 13 Jbeta primers). The assay was immunoSEQ multiplex PCR, and TCRdb's table has in-frame clones only and misses some. The table includes around 76,000 clones, 73% detected once. Sequencing was performed on PBMCs. The receptors were gathered from a middle-aged woman in good health and CMV-seropositive.

This chain connects TRBV7-6 to TRBJ1-1; 12 bases are shared with TRBD1. J was trimmed by 4 bases and V by 4 bases; bases with no gene match: 4. There are 15 residues in the CDR3. The germline CDR1 and CDR2 sequences are SGHVS and FNYEAQ. The CDR3 loop reads CASSWGQGAGTEAFF. CDR3 DNA sequence: TGTGCCAGCAGCTGGGGACAGGGGGCGGGCACTGAAGCTTTCTTT.

CDR3 DNA sequence: TGTGCCAGCAGGAGCGGGAGCATTACCTACAATGAGCAGTTCTTC. It translates to CASRSGSITYNEQFF. This chain uses TRBV27 with TRBJ2-1; 8 bases line up with TRBD2. The CDR3 runs to 15 residues. From germline, CDR1 is MNHEY and CDR2 SMNVEV (reference sequence). J gave up 2 bases and V 6 bases, and 6 bases lay outside the gene matches.

The chain combines TRBV28 with TRBJ2-2, with D perhaps TRBD1 (6 bases). The CDR3 totals 16 residues. CDR1 and CDR2 from the germline V gene are MDHEN and SYDVKM. V lost 8 bases and J 0 bases, leaving 16 bases between the germline ends. CDR3 coding DNA: TGTGCCAGCCTACCAAGGGGACACGCGAACACCGGGGAGCTGTTTTTT. Translated, it gives CASLPRGHANTGELFF.

This rearrangement joins TRBV21-1 to TRBJ2-3; TRBD1, the table's D call, was not compared with the DNA. TRBV21-1 is listed as a pseudogene. CDR3 length: 18 residues. The DNA for the CDR3 is TGTGCCAGCCGACGGACAGGGGGTCCGACAGTGGTCACAGATACGCAGTATTTT. Residues: CASRRTGGPTVVTDTQYF.

This rearrangement joins TRBV27 to TRBJ1-5; 7 positions match TRBD1. Trimming cost V 6 bases and J 9 bases; bases outside gene matches: 14. CDR3 length equals 15 residues. CDR1 and CDR2 from the germline V gene are MNHEY and SMNVEV (reference sequence). CDR3 region: CASSDLGAGGAPQHF. The CDR3 DNA is TGTGCCAGCAGCGACTTGGGGGCAGGGGGAGCGCCCCAGCATTTT.

This chain links TRBV5-1 with TRBJ2-3, with 8 nucleotides matching TRBD1. The CDR3 length is 15 residues. Germline V CDR1 and CDR2: SGHRS, YFSETQ. Germline trimming cut 0 bases from V and 7 bases from J; bases unmatched to any gene: 7. The CDR3 loop reads CASSLEAGGGYTQYF. In DNA, the CDR3 is TGCGCCAGCAGCTTGGAGGCAGGGGGCGGTTATACGCAGTATTTT.

The rearrangement joins TRBV29-1 to TRBJ2-5; 9 nucleotides agree with TRBD1. Germline CDR1 reads SQVTM; CDR2 reads ANQGSEA. The CDR3 extends over 13 amino acids. J gave up 5 bases and V 7 bases, and 8 bases lay outside the gene matches. The CDR3, as DNA: TGCAGCGGAAGGGACAGGGTGTCGGAGACCCAGTACTTC. Its protein product is CSGRDRVSETQYF.

This clone came up a few times. The chain uses TRBV4-1 and TRBJ1-4, with D unclear. CDR1 and CDR2 (germline): MGHRA, YSYEKL. The CDR3 sequence is 14 residues long. V was pared by 1 base and J by 4 bases, with 7 bases between. CDR3 nucleotides: TGCGCCAGCAGCCAAGGCCAGGTTAATGAAAAACTGTTTTTT. Translated, it gives CASSQGQVNEKLFF.

CDR3 in DNA: TGTGCCAGCAGTTACTCCGTCGGGAGTAGCACAGATACGCAGTATTTT. Translating gives CASSYSVGSSTDTQYF. J is TRBJ2-3 and V is TRBV6-5, with TRBD2 as a possible D gene (6 bases). V was clipped by 0 bases and J by 0 bases, with 10 bases between them. Germline CDR1 MNHEY, CDR2 SVGAGI. CDR3 length equals 16 residues.

The genes are TRBV7-9 and TRBJ1-3; D not certain. Germline V CDR1 and CDR2: SEHNR, FQNEAQ (reference sequence). This CDR3 is 14 amino acids long. Trimming took off 4 bases at V and 1 base at J, with 8 bases between the two ends. The CDR3 DNA follows: TGTGCCAGCAGCTCTTGGACTTCTGGAAACACCATATATTTT. Protein sequence: CASSSWTSGNTIYF.

The J gene is TRBJ2-7, the V gene TRBV5-1; D may be TRBD2 (5 bases). This CDR3 comprises 12 residues. V shed 0 bases and J shed 6 bases, with 7 bases lying between them. The germline gives CDR1 SGHRS, CDR2 YFSETQ. The CDR3 nucleotides read TGCGCCAGCAGCTTGGAACGGGGCGAGCAGTACTTC. Translating gives CASSLERGEQYF.

In regard to this clone: One end of the junction fails to match germline, which may point to a read error. The DNA for the CDR3 is TGTGCCAGCAGCTTAGGTGTAGGGGGCTCGGGCACTGAAGCTTTATTT. Residues: CASSLGVGGSGTEALF. V is TRBV7-6 and J is TRBJ1-1, with 7 bases aligning to TRBD1. Germline-derived CDR1 and CDR2 are SGHVS and FNYEAQ. The CDR3 is 16 amino acids.

J is TRBJ2-5 and V is TRBV27; 8 positions match TRBD1. The CDR3 consists of 16 residues. Germline lookup yields CDR1 MNHEY and CDR2 SMNVEV (reference sequence). With V trimmed by 2 bases and J by 3 bases, 8 bases remained unmatched. The CDR3 region is CASSLGGGQGEETQYF. CDR3 nucleotide sequence: TGTGCCAGCAGTTTAGGGGGCGGACAGGGCGAAGAGACCCAGTACTTC.

The count of this clone is one. The chain links TRBV5-6 to TRBJ2-5, with D unresolved. V was shortened by 1 base and J by 5 bases, with 3 bases between the two germline ends. CDR3 size: 11 residues. The germline V gene encodes CDR1 SGHDT and CDR2 YYEEEE. CDR3 DNA: TGTGCCAGCAGCTTGCGGGAGACCCAGTACTTC. It translates to CASSLRETQYF.

This clone has just a few counts. This chain joins TRBV27 and TRBJ1-1; 7 bases line up with TRBD1. Trimming at V came to 6 bases and at J to 8 bases, leaving 9 bases not matched to a gene. The CDR3 consists of 13 residues. Germline V lookup: CDR1 MNHEY, CDR2 SMNVEV (reference sequence). In DNA, the CDR3 is TGTGCCAGCAGGGGAAGGGGGCCGGCAGAAGCTTTCTTT. It encodes CASRGRGPAEAFF.

The CDR3 nucleotides read TGCGCCAGCAGCTTGTCTGGGACAGGGCCCTACGAGCAGTACTTC. It yields the protein CASSLSGTGPYEQYF. This chain joins TRBV5-1 and TRBJ2-7, with TRBD1 identical over 9 bases. The V gene's germline CDR1 is SGHRS and CDR2 YFSETQ. V trimming: 1 base; J trimming: 2 bases; junction bases outside the gene matches: 4. The CDR3 contains 15 residues.

The rearrangement uses TRBV27 and TRBJ1-5; D is possibly TRBD1 (5 bases). CDR3 length equals 14 residues. The V end lost 4 bases, the J end lost 5 bases, and 12 bases lay between the germline ends. Germline loops: CDR1 MNHEY, CDR2 SMNVEV (reference sequence). Written as DNA, the CDR3 is TGTGCCAGCAGTTCTTCAGGGTTCTATCAGCCCCAGCATTTT. Protein: CASSSSGFYQPQHF.

The rearrangement uses TRBV5-6 and TRBJ2-1; TRBD2 matches 7 bases. Germline-derived CDR1 and CDR2 are SGHDT and YYEEEE. V lost 1 base, J lost 6 bases, and 4 bases stayed unmatched. This CDR3 has 14 amino acids. DNA for the CDR3: TGTGCCAGCAGCTTGAGGCGGGAGATCAATGAGCAGTTCTTC. Protein: CASSLRREINEQFF.

This chain connects TRBV4-2 to TRBJ2-3; 10 nucleotides agree with TRBD2. CDR1 LGHNA and CDR2 YNFKEQ come from the germline V gene. The length of the CDR3 is 19 residues. V was pared by 1 base and J by 3 bases, with 13 bases of the junction left unmatched. The CDR3 here is CASSQGWNERGGGTDTQYF. The CDR3 DNA follows: TGTGCCAGCAGCCAAGGGTGGAATGAGCGGGGGGGCGGGACAGATACGCAGTATTTT.

This chain's CDR3 is CAALDRGRPDTQYF. In DNA, the CDR3 is TGTGCCGCCTTGGACAGGGGGCGCCCAGATACGCAGTATTTT. V usage is TRBV6-5 and J usage is TRBJ2-3, with 11 bases fitting TRBD1. CDR3 length: 14 residues. The germline V gene encodes CDR1 MNHEY and CDR2 SVGAGI. Trimming took 11 bases from V and 4 from J; bases not matched to a gene: 8.

The V call is TRBV5-6, the J call TRBJ1-2; D is unclear. Trimming removed 4 bases from V and 4 bases from J, with 14 bases in between. From germline, CDR1 is SGHDT and CDR2 YYEEEE. This CDR3 is 14 amino acids long. CDR3 nucleotides: TGTGCCAGCAGCCCCGGAGACGGGGTCTATGGCTACACCTTC. Its protein is CASSPGDGVYGYTF.

The CDR3 DNA reads as TGCAGTGCTAGAGATCAATACGAGCAGTACTTC. This encodes CSARDQYEQYF. V gene TRBV20-1 combines with J gene TRBJ2-7; D remains unclear. CDR3 size: 11 residues. CDR1 and CDR2 (germline): DFQATT, SNEGSKA (reference sequence). V was clipped by 0 bases and J by 4 bases, with 4 bases between them.

This rearrangement joins TRBV2 to TRBJ1-3; D unresolved. Trimming shortened V by 3 bases and J by 1 base, and 10 bases separated the two germline ends. The CDR3 has 15 residues. Germline V lookup: CDR1 SNHLY, CDR2 FYNNEI. As DNA, the CDR3 is TGTGCCAGCAGTGACGGGCGAGGGTCTGGAAACACCATATATTTT. It is translated as CASSDGRGSGNTIYF.